This T cell receptor beta chain comes out of a study of molecular identifiers for immune sequencing clone quantification. This CDR3 comprises 13 residues. Germline values: CDR1 SGHDT, CDR2 YYEEEE. A remark on this clonotype: The junction does not match germline at one end; this may be a read error.

Between about 18,000 and 1,000,000 sorted cells, with 10%, 30% or 50% RNA, yielded naive CD8 libraries. TCRdb re-analysed the PCR reads in MiXCR, keeping a single row per CDR3 protein. The sample lists approximately 550,000 distinct CDR3 sequences, over 20% seen once, with around 0.86% in the top ten. The sequencing sample was made of naive CD8+ T cells from blood, with Jurkat cell RNA spiked in. Subset defined: FACS-sorted CD8+CD4-CCR7+CD45RA+ naive T cells. This rearrangement joins TRBV5-6 to TRBJ1-1; D remains ambiguous. The origin of this receptor is a human donor in good health. Some libraries in this study had Jurkat cell RNA spiked in. CDR3 sequence reads: CASSFGFDTEALF. The CDR3 region has the DNA TGTGCCAGCAGCTTTGGGTTCGACACTGAAGCTCTCTTT.